Reported below is one T cell receptor beta chain. Its antigen is unknown. CDR3 length: 15 residues. The V and J ends lost 6 bases and 0 bases respectively, with 14 bases between them. Per the germline V gene, CDR1 is SQVTM and CDR2 is ANQGSEA. Findings and limits, study-wide: Larger-cohort validation covered only one TCR beta V-J rearrangement.

Full-length variable regions came from constant-region reverse primers plus semi-nested Nested Universal Primer A PCR. Each CDR3 protein is one row after TCRdb ran MiXCR on the 5' RACE reads. The sample has some 10,000 distinct CDR3 sequences; approximately 61% are singletons. The chain joins TRBV29-1 to TRBJ1-4; D is perhaps TRBD1 (5 bases). The source is a female donor with breast cancer. Sequences were obtained from tumor-infiltrating memory CD4+ T cells sorted from the breast tumor. The sample's subset: memory CD4+ T cells, CD4+CD45RO+CD25-. The CDR3 DNA reads TGCAGCGTCGCTGGAGGGACTGCAACTAATGAAAAACTGTTTTTT. It codes for CSVAGGTATNEKLFF.